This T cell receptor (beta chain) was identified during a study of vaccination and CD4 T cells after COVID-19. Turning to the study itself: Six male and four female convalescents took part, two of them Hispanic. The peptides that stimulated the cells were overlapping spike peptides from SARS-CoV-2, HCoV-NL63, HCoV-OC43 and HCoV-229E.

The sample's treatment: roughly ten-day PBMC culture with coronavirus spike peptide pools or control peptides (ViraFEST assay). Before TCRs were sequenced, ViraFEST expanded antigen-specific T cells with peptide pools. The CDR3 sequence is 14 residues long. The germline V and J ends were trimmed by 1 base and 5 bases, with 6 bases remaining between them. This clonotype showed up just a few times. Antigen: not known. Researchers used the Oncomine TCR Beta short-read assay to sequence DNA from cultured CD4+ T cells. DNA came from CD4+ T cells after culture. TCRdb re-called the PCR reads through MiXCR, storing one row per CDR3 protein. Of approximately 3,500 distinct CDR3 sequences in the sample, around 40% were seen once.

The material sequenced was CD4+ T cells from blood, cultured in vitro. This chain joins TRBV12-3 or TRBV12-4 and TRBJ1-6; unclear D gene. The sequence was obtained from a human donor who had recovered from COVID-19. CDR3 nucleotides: TGTGCCAGCAGTTTAGGCAGTGATAATTCACCCCTCCACTTT. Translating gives CASSLGSDNSPLHF.